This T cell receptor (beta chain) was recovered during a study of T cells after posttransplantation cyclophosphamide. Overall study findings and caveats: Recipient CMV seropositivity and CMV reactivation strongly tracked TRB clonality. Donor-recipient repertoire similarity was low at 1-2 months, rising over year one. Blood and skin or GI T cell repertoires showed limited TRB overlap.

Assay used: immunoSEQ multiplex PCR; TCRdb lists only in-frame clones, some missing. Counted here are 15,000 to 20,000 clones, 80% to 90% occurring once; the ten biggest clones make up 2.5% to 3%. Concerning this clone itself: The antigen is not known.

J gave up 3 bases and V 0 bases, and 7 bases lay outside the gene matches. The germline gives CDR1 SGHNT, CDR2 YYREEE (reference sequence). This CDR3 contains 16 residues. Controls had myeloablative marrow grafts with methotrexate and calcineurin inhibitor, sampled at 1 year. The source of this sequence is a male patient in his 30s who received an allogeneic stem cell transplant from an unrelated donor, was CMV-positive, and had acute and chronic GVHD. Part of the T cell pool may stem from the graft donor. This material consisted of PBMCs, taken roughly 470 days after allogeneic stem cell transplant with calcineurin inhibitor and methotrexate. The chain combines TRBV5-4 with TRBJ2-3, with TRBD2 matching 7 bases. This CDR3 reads CASSLDPLGRTDTQYF. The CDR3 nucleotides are TGTGCCAGCAGCTTGGACCCGCTCGGGAGGACAGATACGCAGTATTTT.